This T cell receptor (beta chain) came from a study of blood T cell repertoires in COVID-19. Study information: The United States, Italy and Spain supplied acute and convalescent COVID-19 samples. From T cells, B-cell-depleted T cells, or PBMCs came the material, which was cDNA or gDNA.

This clone was seen only once. Authors' analysis steps: Amplification of reference gene primers was used by the study to estimate nucleated cell counts. The data were produced by immunoSEQ multiplex PCR, yet TCRdb's version contains in-frame clones alone and is incomplete. V and J calls and clone size follow that table, whereas D and trimming were derived from the DNA. The sample shows about 120,000 clones, around two thirds of them seen only once. The CDR3 sequence is 13 residues long. With 5 bases removed from V and 10 bases from J, the gap between germline ends came to 15 bases. Germline values: CDR1 MNHEY, CDR2 SVGEGT.

The rearrangement links TRBV6-2 or TRBV6-3 to TRBJ2-1, with D perhaps matching TRBD2 (5 bases). The sample consisted of peripheral blood. This receptor was taken from a woman in her 70s with acute or convalescent COVID-19. The CDR3 DNA sequence: TGTGCCAGCAGTAACGGGCCGAGAGGGGAGCAGTTCTTC. Translation: CASSNGPRGEQFF.